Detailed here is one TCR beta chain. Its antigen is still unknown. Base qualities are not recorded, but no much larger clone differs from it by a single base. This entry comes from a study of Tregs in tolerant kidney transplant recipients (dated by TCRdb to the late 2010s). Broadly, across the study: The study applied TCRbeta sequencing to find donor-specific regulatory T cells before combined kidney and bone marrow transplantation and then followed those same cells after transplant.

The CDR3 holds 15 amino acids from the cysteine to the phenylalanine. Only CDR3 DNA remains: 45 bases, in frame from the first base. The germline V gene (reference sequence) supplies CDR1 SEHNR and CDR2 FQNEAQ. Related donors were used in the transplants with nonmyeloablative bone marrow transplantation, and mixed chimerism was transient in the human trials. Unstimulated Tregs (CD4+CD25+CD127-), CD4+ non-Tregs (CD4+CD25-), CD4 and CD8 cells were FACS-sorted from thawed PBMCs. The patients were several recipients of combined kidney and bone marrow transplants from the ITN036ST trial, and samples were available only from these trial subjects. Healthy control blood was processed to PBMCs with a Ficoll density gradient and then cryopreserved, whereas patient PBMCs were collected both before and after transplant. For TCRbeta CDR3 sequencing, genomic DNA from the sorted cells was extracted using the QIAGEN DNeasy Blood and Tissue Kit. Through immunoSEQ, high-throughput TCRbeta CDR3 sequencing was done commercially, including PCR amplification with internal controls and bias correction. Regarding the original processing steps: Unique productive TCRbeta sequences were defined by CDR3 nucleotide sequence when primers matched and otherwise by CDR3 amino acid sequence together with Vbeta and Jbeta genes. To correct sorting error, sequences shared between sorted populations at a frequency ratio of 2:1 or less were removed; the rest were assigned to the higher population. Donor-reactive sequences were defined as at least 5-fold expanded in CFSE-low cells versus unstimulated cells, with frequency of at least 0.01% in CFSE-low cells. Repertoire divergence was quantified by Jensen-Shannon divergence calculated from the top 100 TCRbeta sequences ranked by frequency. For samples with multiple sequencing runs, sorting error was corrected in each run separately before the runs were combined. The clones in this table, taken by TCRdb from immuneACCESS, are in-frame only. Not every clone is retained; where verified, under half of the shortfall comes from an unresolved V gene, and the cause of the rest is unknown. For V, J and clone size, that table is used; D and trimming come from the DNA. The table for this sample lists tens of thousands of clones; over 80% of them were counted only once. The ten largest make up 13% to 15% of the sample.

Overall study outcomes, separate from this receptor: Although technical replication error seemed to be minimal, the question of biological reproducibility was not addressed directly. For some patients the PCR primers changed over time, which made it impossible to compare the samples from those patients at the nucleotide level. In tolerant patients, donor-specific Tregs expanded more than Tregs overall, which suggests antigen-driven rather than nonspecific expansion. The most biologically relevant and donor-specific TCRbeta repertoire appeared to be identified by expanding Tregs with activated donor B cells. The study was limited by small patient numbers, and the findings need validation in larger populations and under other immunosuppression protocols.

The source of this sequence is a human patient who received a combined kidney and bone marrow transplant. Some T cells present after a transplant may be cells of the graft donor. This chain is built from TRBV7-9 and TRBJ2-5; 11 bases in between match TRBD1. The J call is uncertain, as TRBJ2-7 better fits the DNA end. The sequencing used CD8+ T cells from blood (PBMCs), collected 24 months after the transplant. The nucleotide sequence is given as TGTGCCAGCAGCTACGGACAGGGGGCCTACTACGAGCAGTACTTC. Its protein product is CASSYGQGAYYEQYF.